This TCR beta chain was profiled in a study of shared clonotypes between healthy human individuals (dated by TCRdb to 2020 to 2021). Looking at the study overall: Three men and a couple of women, aged 18 to 49 years, made up the cohort. For each donor, CD4 naive and CD4 memory were each given three plates, CD8 naive was given two plates, and CD8 memory was given one plate. The study deeply sequenced blood TCR repertoires of several healthy adults to estimate repertoire size and the extent of clonotype sharing between individuals. To increase sequencing depth and limit assay-specific biases, different laboratories used diverse techniques to prepare libraries and sequence TCR repertoires. Between about 0.85 and 9.5 billion PBMCs per donor were obtained by leukapheresis.

Broader findings and caveats from the paper: Compared with non-shared clonotypes, the clonotypes found in all four sorted-subset donors had higher generation probabilities. Across a few donors, approximately 4.6% of naive CD4, around 3.3% of naive CD8, approximately 2.5% of memory CD4, and 0.4% of memory CD8 clonotypes were shared. Naive subsets generally had larger estimated clonotype richness than memory subsets did. Only blood was sampled, and tissue TCR repertoires likely differ from those in blood. Even with the large sequencing depth, rarefaction of the sorted-subset datasets indicated that sequencing was incomplete. Pairwise subsampling indicated that sequencing depth was expected to affect the degree of clonotype sharing among donors. Because the study included only a small number of donors, the genetic and exposure-history diversity represented was limited.

Including cysteine and phenylalanine, the CDR3 has 15 amino acids. CDR3 DNA only is kept here, 45 bases in frame from base 1. V and J lose 0 bases and 6 bases, and a span of 11 bases separates them. In the germline V gene, CDR1 corresponds to MNHEY and CDR2 to SVGAGI. Healthy HIV-negative adults with no recently reported acute infections or vaccinations were included as donors. Every donor was a Caucasian adult living in Nashville, Tennessee, USA. CD8 memory samples combined magnetically selected CD45RO+ cells with CCR7-negative CD45RA+ effector memory (TemRA) cells. Blood was obtained by leukapheresis, after which PBMCs were separated by Ficoll-Histopaque density gradient centrifugation and cryopreserved in liquid nitrogen vapor phase. Analytical flow cytometry was used to check the purity and quantity of every magnetically sorted T cell population. From each sorted fraction, genomic DNA was isolated and quantified by UV absorbance on a Nanodrop 2000c.

Concerning this clone: What antigen it recognizes has not been identified. Base qualities are missing; no much larger clone stands one base away.

TCR CDR3 regions were amplified from genomic DNA by multiplex PCR using the deep immunoSEQ assay. Extracted genomic DNA from each cell subset was spread evenly across all wells of several immunoSEQ 96-well plates, with each plate serving as a replicate. For sorted subsets, around 200 ng genomic DNA, equal to tens of thousands of T cell genomes, was loaded into each replicate PCR. Purified libraries were measured with a Qubit 3.0 fluorometer, size-checked on a Bioanalyzer 2100, and measured again with the KAPA Library Quantification kit. A separate single-read 150-cycle Illumina NextSeq 550 flow cell was used to sequence each immunoSEQ 96-well plate. From the authors' description of their analysis: Because the immunoSEQ output included only junctional sequences and no quality scores, the filtering could not be the same as the filtering used for full-length reads. To assign V/J genes and CDR3, sequences were annotated against IMGT germline references using PyIR, a Python wrapper for IgBLAST v1.9. Reads with weak V/J assignments (E-value above 1e-6), missing CDR3, stop codons, out-of-frame junctions, or ambiguous translated residues were removed. V3J clonotypes were defined as sequences sharing an identical inferred V gene, J gene, and CDR3 amino acid sequence. To compute the percentage overlap between repertoires, the number of shared unique clonotypes was divided by the size of the smaller repertoire. Repertoire richness was assessed with RTK rarefaction, the Chao1 estimator, and Recon v2.1 estimates of unobserved clonotypes. Generation probabilities for all TCRbeta clonotypes obtained by the gDNA method from a handful of donors were computed using OLGA. Here the immuneACCESS table is served through TCRdb, limited to in-frame sequences with V and J called. Missing clones are a known gap in these copies; in checked studies unresolved V genes cover under half, and the rest lacks a known reason. V and J calls and clone size are given by that table; D and trimming were obtained from the DNA. The sample table holds approximately 710,000 clones, of which around 90% were seen once. The ten biggest clones cover about 34% of the sample.

Sequenced material: memory CD8+ T cells from PBMCs. The cell subset or site tag for this specimen amounts to: CD45RO+ cells pooled with CCR7-negative TemRA cells. This receptor chain uses TRBV6-5 and TRBJ2-2, and the D gene may be TRBD2, 6 bases matching. The clonotype was recovered from a young man in good health. Some clones in this sample may be carry-over from other donors' samples. The CDR3 region has the sequence CASSYSGSGAGELFF. The sequenced DNA: TGTGCCAGCAGTTACTCAGGTTCGGGGGCCGGGGAGCTGTTTTTT.